The 15 T cell receptor beta chains listed next were all sequenced from one sample in a study of monozygotic twins with inflammatory bowel disease. Reprocessing the 5' RACE reads, TCRdb reports a single entry for every CDR3 protein and omits DNA. This specimen shows 190,000 or so distinct CDR3 sequences; the ten leading clones hold 1.5% to 2%. The sequenced material came from blood. The receptor source for this set is a human donor with ulcerative colitis or Crohn's disease, or a healthy co-twin of an affected twin (not recorded which).

The gene calls are TRBV24-1 and TRBJ1-2. Germline CDR1 is KGHDR and CDR2 is SFDVKD. This CDR3 region has 11 residues. This CDR3 reads CATRDNYGYTF.

The chain carries TRBV2 and TRBJ2-5. CDR3 length equals 13 residues. Per the germline V gene, CDR1 is SNHLY and CDR2 is FYNNEI. The CDR3 is CASSRGTLETQYF.

The chain has TRBV20-1 and TRBJ2-7; as DNA is missing, the TRBD2 call by TCRdb cannot be tested. Germline CDR1 DFQATT, CDR2 SNEGSKA (reference sequence). CDR3 length equals 13 residues. This CDR3 reads CSASGLAAYEQYF.

The chain is built from TRBV20-1 and TRBJ1-1; lacking DNA, the TRBD1 call made by TCRdb goes unchecked. This CDR3 region has 14 residues. Germline V gene sequence: CDR1 DFQATT, CDR2 SNEGSKA (reference sequence). This CDR3 is CSAGQGGKNTEAFF.

The V and J genes are TRBV6-5 and TRBJ1-2. The CDR3 loop spans 13 amino acids. CDR1 is MNHEY and CDR2 is SVGAGI in the germline V gene. The CDR3 sequence: CASRQTGTYGYTF.

The rearrangement joins TRBV12-3 or TRBV12-4 to TRBJ2-4. This CDR3 spans 12 amino acids. CDR3 in amino acids: CASRLTSDIQYF.

The chain is built from TRBV19 and TRBJ2-7; the D gene TCRdb calls, TRBD2, cannot be checked with no DNA. CDR3 size: 16 residues. Per the germline V gene, CDR1 is LNHDA and CDR2 is SQIVND (reference sequence). The CDR3 loop reads CASSMTMEPPSYEQYF.

This chain joins TRBV5-1 and TRBJ1-2. The CDR3 is 15 amino acids. The germline gives CDR1 SGHRS, CDR2 YFSETQ. The CDR3 spells CASSLGAKEDYGYTF. The complete variable domain, with remaining parts taken from reference TRBV5-1 and TRBJ1-2, reads KAGVTQTPRYLIKTRGQQVTLSCSPISGHRSVSWYQQTPGQGLQFLFEYFSETQRNKGNFPGRFSGRQFSNSRSEMNVSTLELGDSALYLCASSLGAKEDYGYTFGSGTRLTVV.

The chain recombines TRBV20-1 with TRBJ2-3; TCRdb selects TRBD2, and the lack of DNA leaves this call unchecked. Germline V gives CDR1 DFQATT, CDR2 SNEGSKA (reference sequence). This CDR3 comprises 17 residues. CDR3 protein: CSARDTTSGGASDTQYF.

The chain is built from TRBV5-1 and TRBJ2-6; TCRdb's D call, TRBD1, is unchecked because there is no DNA. The CDR3 covers 20 residues. CDR1 SGHRS and CDR2 YFSETQ come from the germline V gene. The CDR3 region is CASSSLSGQGAKPGANVLTF. The full variable domain, rest sourced from reference TRBV5-1 and TRBJ2-6, is KAGVTQTPRYLIKTRGQQVTLSCSPISGHRSVSWYQQTPGQGLQFLFEYFSETQRNKGNFPGRFSGRQFSNSRSEMNVSTLELGDSALYLCASSSLSGQGAKPGANVLTFGAGSRLTVL.

This sequence joins TRBV18 and TRBJ2-6. In germline, CDR1 is KGHSH, CDR2 LQKENI. This CDR3 has 15 residues. This chain's CDR3 is CASSPQGAGANVLTF. Supplemented by reference TRBV18 and TRBJ2-6, the full variable domain reads NAGVMQNPRHLVRRRGQEARLRCSPMKGHSHVYWYRQLPEEGLKFMVYLQKENIIDESGMPKERFSAEFPKEGPSILRIQQVVRGDSAAYFCASSPQGAGANVLTFGAGSRLTVL.

The chain links TRBV11-2 to TRBJ1-2; TCRdb reports TRBD1, a call that lacks DNA to check it against. Germline lookup yields CDR1 SGHAT and CDR2 FQNNGV. The CDR3 runs to 13 residues. CDR3: CASSPAGDYGYTF.

The rearrangement uses TRBV7-2 and TRBJ1-1. The CDR3 loop spans 13 amino acids. Germline V gene lookup returns CDR1 SGHTA and CDR2 FQGNSA. The CDR3 protein is CASSFAVNTEAFF.

The chain combines TRBV10-3 with TRBJ1-5. The CDR3 totals 11 residues. Germline CDR1 is ENHRY and CDR2 is SYGVKD. CDR3: CAIRCIRPQHF.

The chain has TRBV12-3 or TRBV12-4 and TRBJ2-6; lacking DNA, the TRBD1 call made by TCRdb goes unchecked. This CDR3 spans 14 amino acids. CDR3 in amino acids: CASIQGAGANVLTF.